What follows are 9 T cell receptor delta chains derived from one specimen sequenced in a study of Vδ1+ human thymocytes. Study-wide findings and caveats: Highly polyclonal TRG and TRD repertoires with Gaussian CDR3 length distributions appeared in thymus.

Extracted RNA was reverse transcribed into cDNA. CDR3 amplicons came from multiplex PCR with pooled V-gene forward and constant-region reverse primers. TCRdb made new clone calls on the multiplex PCR reads using CATT. The repertoire holds 45,000 to 60,000 delta-chain clones, with roughly 16% as singletons. The antigens these receptors bind are not known. The sequenced sample consisted of Vdelta1+ gamma-delta thymocytes from the thymus. Subset: FACS-sorted CD3+ TCRalphabeta- TCRVdelta1+ TCRVdelta2- thymocytes. The receptor set was obtained from a girl less than two years old who had congenital heart surgery.

This clone was observed a few times. The V gene is TRDV1, the J gene TRDJ1; 12 nucleotides agree with TRDD3. The CDR3 extends over 21 amino acids. V dropped 0 bases and J dropped 5; count of bases not matched to a gene: 19. Germline CDR1 reads TSWWSYY; CDR2 reads QGS. CDR3 in DNA: TGTGCTCTTGGGGAACTGGGAATTCTACTGGGGGATACAATTTTCGGGGATAAACTCATCTTT. The encoded protein is CALGELGILLGDTIFGDKLIF.

This clone has a handful of counts. V usage is TRDV1 and J usage is TRDJ1; no clear D gene. The CDR3 is 15 residues long. Germline CDR1 is TSWWSYY and CDR2 is QGS. The germline V and J ends were trimmed by 4 bases and 3 bases, with 15 bases remaining between them. The DNA for the CDR3 is TGTGCTCTTGGGGTAATAACCGACATGCCCGATAAACTCATCTTT. This sequence encodes CALGVITDMPDKLIF.

The J gene is TRDJ1, the V gene TRDV1, with D unresolved. The CDR3 extends over 15 amino acids. V was cut by 4 bases and J by 0 bases, with 12 bases left in between. Germline V gives CDR1 TSWWSYY, CDR2 QGS. In nucleotides, the CDR3 is TGTGCTCTTGGGGTCCCCCCTCAGTACACCGATAAACTCATCTTT. It codes for CALGVPPQYTDKLIF.

On this clone itself: The junction departs from the called germline gene at one end, perhaps through a read error. This rearrangement joins TRDV1 to TRDJ1; TRDD3 matches 9 bases. This CDR3 is 23 amino acids long. Germline CDR1 reads TSWWSYY; CDR2 reads QGS. CDR3 protein: CAPGEPKAFRGWGISLRTDKLIF. The CDR3 nucleotides are TGTGCTCCTGGGGAACCGAAGGCCTTCCGGGGATGGGGGATATCCCTGAGGACCGATAAACTCATCTTT.

This clone was recorded a few times. The chain joins TRDV1 to TRDJ1; D ambiguous. Trimming removed 5 bases from V and 0 bases from J, with 10 bases in between. CDR1 is TSWWSYY and CDR2 is QGS in the germline V gene. The CDR3 has 14 amino acids. CDR3 residues: CALGRALDTDKLIF. The CDR3 nucleotides are TGTGCTCTTGGGAGGGCCTTGGACACCGATAAACTCATCTTT.

This clone was counted only a few times. This rearrangement joins TRDV1 to TRDJ1, with 7 positions matching TRDD3. Germline assignment: CDR1 TSWWSYY and CDR2 QGS. The CDR3 length is 20 residues. Unmatched junction bases numbered 20, after V lost 4 bases and J lost 0 bases. The CDR3: CALGVFVSRRDTQYTDKLIF. In DNA, the CDR3 is TGTGCTCTTGGGGTGTTTGTATCCCGTCGGGATACACAATACACCGATAAACTCATCTTT.

The chain employs TRDV1 and TRDJ1, with D perhaps TRDD3 (6 bases). CDR1 is TSWWSYY and CDR2 is QGS in the germline V gene. The length of the CDR3 is 18 residues. Trimming shortened V by 2 bases and J by 1 base, and 20 bases separated the two germline ends. The CDR3 loop reads CALGEVPYWRGTTDKLIF. In DNA form, the CDR3 reads TGTGCTCTTGGGGAAGTTCCGTATTGGCGGGGGACCACCGATAAACTCATCTTT.

This clone was picked up a small number of times. This chain links TRDV1 with TRDJ1; TRDD3 might be the D (10 bases). The CDR3 covers 21 residues. Trimming cost V 4 bases and J 0 bases, with 30 bases left between them. Germline assignment: CDR1 TSWWSYY and CDR2 QGS. As DNA, the CDR3 is TGTGCTCTTGGGGGGTATCCTTCCTACCGAACTGGGGGATTCCACACCGATAAACTCATCTTT. This codes for CALGGYPSYRTGGFHTDKLIF.

The V and J genes are TRDV1 and TRDJ1; TRDD3 matches 11 bases. This CDR3 has 21 residues. Trimming cost V 4 bases and J 5 bases; bases outside gene matches: 24. Germline V gives CDR1 TSWWSYY, CDR2 QGS. The CDR3 DNA reads as TGTGCTCTTGGGGGTATACCTACCCCCTCGGTGGGGGATACGCTTAGGGATAAACTCATCTTT. Encoded protein: CALGGIPTPSVGDTLRDKLIF.